This record concerns one T cell receptor beta chain sequence. What it binds is unknown. The sample belongs to a study of STAT3 mutations in large granular lymphocyte leukemia. The repertoire was sequenced with immunoSEQ multiplex PCR; TCRdb's copy has only in-frame clones and lacks some. The sample lists roughly 29,000 clones, around 80% occurring once. Study-wide findings and caveats: After therapy, about 35% of the 18 patients switched clonotypes, all new clones STAT3 wild type. Every T-LGLL patient had at least one immunodominant TCRbeta clonotype.

Source material: peripheral blood mononuclear cells. The receptor was isolated from a woman between 50 and 59 years old with T-cell large granular lymphocyte leukemia. Some clones in this sample may be carry-over from other donors' samples.

The chain's CDR3 is CASGGPGAQIYGYTF. Written as DNA, the CDR3 is TGTGCCAGTGGGGGACCGGGGGCGCAAATCTATGGCTACACCTTC. The chain carries TRBV25-1 and TRBJ1-2, with D possibly matching TRBD1 (6 bases). The V gene lost 9 bases and the J gene lost 4 bases, with 21 bases spanning the gap. This CDR3 comprises 15 residues. Germline V lookup: CDR1 MGHDK, CDR2 SYGVNS.